This T cell receptor beta chain derives from a study of long-term antiretroviral therapy in people with HIV. With survey level as its setting, the immunoSEQ assay was v3.0. TCRdb's table, derived via immunoSEQ multiplex PCR, lists solely in-frame clones and lacks some. This sample has more than 30,000 clones; 75% to 85% occur once, and the top ten carry approximately 2.9%. The CDR3 is 17 residues long. Trimming cost V 2 bases and J 4 bases; bases outside gene matches: 9. CDR1 is SGHTA and CDR2 is FQGNSA in the germline V gene. This clone occurred once. This clonotype originated in a man aged 18 to 30 with HIV. V is TRBV7-2 and J is TRBJ2-3; 10 nucleotides agree with TRBD2. The sequencing used unsorted PBMCs, collected 1.9 years after starting antiretroviral therapy. CDR3 amino acids: CASSLRGAGGPADTQYF. In DNA, the CDR3 is TGTGCCAGCAGCTTACGAGGAGCGGGGGGGCCCGCAGATACGCAGTATTTT.